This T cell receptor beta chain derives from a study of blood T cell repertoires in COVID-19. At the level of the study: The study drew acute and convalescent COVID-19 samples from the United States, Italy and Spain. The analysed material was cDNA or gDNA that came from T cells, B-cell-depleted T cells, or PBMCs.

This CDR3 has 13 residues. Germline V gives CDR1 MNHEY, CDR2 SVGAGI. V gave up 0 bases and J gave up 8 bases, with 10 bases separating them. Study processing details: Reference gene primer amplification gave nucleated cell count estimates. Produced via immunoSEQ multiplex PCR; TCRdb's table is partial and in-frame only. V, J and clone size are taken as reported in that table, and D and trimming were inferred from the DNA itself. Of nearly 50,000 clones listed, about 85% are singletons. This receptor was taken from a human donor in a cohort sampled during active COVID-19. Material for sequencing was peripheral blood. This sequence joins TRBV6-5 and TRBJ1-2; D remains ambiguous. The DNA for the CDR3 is TGTGCCAGCAGTTACTCCCCACCGGGGGGCTACACCTTC. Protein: CASSYSPPGGYTF.